Below are 25 T cell receptor beta chains sequenced from a single sample in a study of sequential checkpoint blockade in melanoma. The treatment was: randomized to nivolumab then ipilimumab (arm A) or the reverse (arm B). Clones were sequenced by immunoSEQ multiplex PCR, and TCRdb holds only the in-frame ones, with some missing. The table records roughly 31,000 clones, 70% to 90% of them present only once. The sample consisted of CD8+ T cells sorted from blood (inferred from file names), taken from a patient given nivolumab and ipilimumab in sequence. The source is a human donor with melanoma.

This clone was observed a few times. The V gene is TRBV27, the J gene TRBJ2-5, with 7 positions matching TRBD1. Trimming at V came to 6 bases and at J to 0 bases, leaving 7 bases not matched to a gene. The V gene's germline CDR1 is MNHEY and CDR2 SMNVEV (reference sequence). This CDR3 spans 15 amino acids. CDR3 in amino acids: CASRRGLGYQETQYF. CDR3 coding DNA: TGTGCCAGCAGGAGGGGGCTTGGGTACCAAGAGACCCAGTACTTC.

The sample holds one count of this clone. The chain links TRBV19 to TRBJ2-7; no definite D call. Germline assignment: CDR1 LNHDA and CDR2 SQIVND (reference sequence). The CDR3 has 14 amino acids. The V end lost 0 bases, the J end lost 1 base, and 7 bases lay between the germline ends. The CDR3 region is CASSIELNSYEQYF. The CDR3 DNA reads as TGTGCCAGTAGTATAGAACTCAATTCCTACGAGCAGTACTTC.

The chain is built from TRBV4-1 and TRBJ2-5; possible D gene TRBD2, 6 bases. V lost 2 bases and J lost 5, with 18 bases in between. CDR3 length: 16 residues. From germline, CDR1 is MGHRA and CDR2 YSYEKL. The CDR3 region has the DNA TGCGCCAGCAGCCAAACGGCTACCGGGACTTGGGAGACCCAGTACTTC. The encoded protein is CASSQTATGTWETQYF.

This clone was seen a few times. This sample includes further DNA sequences coding for the same CDR3. The chain couples TRBV5-1 to TRBJ2-7; 7 positions match TRBD2. The V segment lost 5 bases and the J segment 2 bases; nucleotides outside the gene matches: 16. The V gene's germline CDR1 is SGHRS and CDR2 YFSETQ. The CDR3 extends over 17 amino acids. The CDR3 coding sequence is TGCGCCAGCAGGGGGGGAGGGAAGCCCTACGTGGCCTACGAGCAGTACTTC. It yields the protein CASRGGGKPYVAYEQYF.

The chain is built from TRBV10-1 and TRBJ2-7; D ambiguous. The CDR3 covers 13 residues. Trimming stripped 4 bases from V and 3 bases from J, with 10 bases between. Germline V lookup: CDR1 WNHNN, CDR2 SYGVQD (reference sequence). CDR3 DNA sequence: TGCGCCAGCAGTGTTACGGGTGGCTACGAGCAGTACTTC. Its protein is CASSVTGGYEQYF.

This clone was detected only a few times. J is TRBJ1-4 and V is TRBV4-1; D is possibly TRBD1 (6 bases). Germline V gives CDR1 MGHRA, CDR2 YSYEKL. The CDR3 sequence is 16 residues long. The V end lost 0 bases, the J end lost 7 bases, and 15 bases lay between the germline ends. CDR3 sequence (DNA): TGCGCCAGCAGCCAAGAGGAACATAGGGACATTGAAAAACTGTTTTTT. Protein product: CASSQEEHRDIEKLFF.

The rearrangement joins TRBV6-1 to TRBJ1-2; 9 bases line up with TRBD1. The germline V gene has CDR1 MNHNS and CDR2 SASEGT. The junction had 5 bases not matched to a gene; V was cut back by 8 bases and J by 4 bases. This CDR3 spans 13 amino acids. The DNA of the CDR3 is TGTGCCAGCGGATGGACAGGGGCCTATGGCTACACCTTC. Its translation is CASGWTGAYGYTF.

The V call is TRBV19, the J call TRBJ1-5; D possibly corresponds to TRBD1 (5 bases). From germline, CDR1 is LNHDA and CDR2 SQIVND (reference sequence). The V and J ends lost 3 bases and 1 base respectively, with 13 bases between them. The CDR3 loop spans 16 amino acids. CDR3 bases: TGTGCCAGTAGTATCCCATGGCAGGGAAGCAATCAGCCCCAGCATTTT. As protein: CASSIPWQGSNQPQHF.

This clone has a single count. The chain is built from TRBV5-6 and TRBJ2-2, with no clear D. The V gene's germline CDR1 is SGHDT and CDR2 YYEEEE. V was shortened by 4 bases and J by 5 bases, with 15 bases between the two germline ends. This CDR3 has 15 residues. The CDR3 reads CASSLPRGGTGELFF. The CDR3, as DNA: TGTGCCAGCAGCCTCCCGAGAGGTGGAACCGGGGAGCTGTTTTTT.

Details on this clone: Sequence at one end of the junction differs from germline and may be a read error. The chain employs TRBV6-1 and TRBJ2-1, with TRBD2 identical over 7 bases. This CDR3 has 13 residues. Germline lookup yields CDR1 MNHNS and CDR2 SASEGT. CDR3 in amino acids: CAGRLAGSNEQFF. The CDR3 bases are TGTGCCGGCAGACTAGCAGGGTCGAATGAGCAGTTCTTC.

This rearrangement joins TRBV19 to TRBJ1-1; D is undetermined. The CDR3 contains 15 residues. The ends were cut back, 6 bases at V and 5 bases at J, with 19 bases in the middle. Germline V lookup: CDR1 LNHDA, CDR2 SQIVND (reference sequence). The CDR3 here is CASRPALSVETEAFF. For the CDR3, the DNA is TGTGCCAGTAGACCGGCCCTTTCGGTGGAGACTGAAGCTTTCTTT.

The chain couples TRBV6-5 to TRBJ1-2, with TRBD1 matching 9 bases. This CDR3 comprises 14 residues. V lost 2 bases, J lost 4 bases, and 2 bases stayed unmatched. From germline, CDR1 is MNHEY and CDR2 SVGAGI. CDR3 residues: CASSYGTGPYGYTF. CDR3 bases: TGTGCCAGCAGTTACGGGACAGGGCCCTATGGCTACACCTTC.

V gene TRBV11-2 combines with J gene TRBJ2-1; TRBD2 matches 11 bases. The CDR3 is 15 residues long. The junction had 4 bases not matched to a gene; V was cut back by 1 base and J by 8 bases. The germline CDR1 and CDR2 sequences are SGHAT and FQNNGV. CDR3 residues: CASSLALAGGYEQFF. The CDR3 nucleotides are TGTGCCAGCAGCTTAGCGCTAGCGGGAGGCTATGAGCAGTTCTTC.

This clone has a single count. The rearrangement links TRBV29-1 to TRBJ1-1; D might be TRBD1 (5 bases). The CDR3 totals 12 residues. The V end was cut by 7 bases, the J end by 4 bases, with 13 bases between. In germline, CDR1 is SQVTM, CDR2 ANQGSEA. The CDR3 loop is CSALTGGTEAFF. The CDR3 DNA reads as TGCAGCGCACTTACCGGGGGCACTGAAGCTTTCTTT.

V is TRBV5-8 and J is TRBJ2-1; no definite D call. Germline CDR1 reads SGHTS; CDR2 reads YDEGEE. Trimming took 4 bases from V and 2 from J, leaving 19 bases between them. The CDR3 extends over 17 amino acids. This CDR3 is CASSPGQIASTYNEQFF. CDR3 nucleotides: TGTGCCAGCAGCCCGGGTCAGATAGCAAGTACCTACAATGAGCAGTTCTTC.

As regards this clone: Other DNA sequences in this sample translate to the same CDR3. The rearrangement links TRBV6-5 to TRBJ1-1, with D hard to call. The CDR3 spans 15 residues. Trimming pared 0 bases from V and 2 bases from J, leaving 10 bases between. CDR1 and CDR2 from the germline V gene are MNHEY and SVGAGI. In DNA form, the CDR3 reads TGTGCCAGCAGTTACTCTCCGGGTCTTAACACTGAAGCTTTCTTT. Translating it yields CASSYSPGLNTEAFF.

The rearrangement uses TRBV13 and TRBJ2-1; 8 positions agree with TRBD2. The CDR3 is 16 amino acids. V was clipped by 4 bases and J by 5 bases; unmatched bases: 10. Germline assignment: CDR1 PRHDT and CDR2 FYEKMQ (reference sequence). In DNA form, the CDR3 reads TGTGCCAGCAGCTCCGGGATTTTTAGCGGGGACAATGAGCAGTTCTTC. It is translated as CASSSGIFSGDNEQFF.

The chain couples TRBV27 to TRBJ2-1, with 12 bases matching TRBD2. The CDR3 covers 15 residues. Germline values: CDR1 MNHEY, CDR2 SMNVEV (reference sequence). The V gene end was trimmed by 5 bases and the J gene end by 4 bases; junction bases not matched to a gene: 3. The CDR3 DNA sequence: TGTGCCAGCAGTATCGGGACTAGCGGGTACAATGAGCAGTTCTTC. Translated: CASSIGTSGYNEQFF.

This clone has just a few counts. V usage is TRBV27 and J usage is TRBJ2-7; 7 bases match TRBD1. The V and J ends lost 6 bases and 3 bases, in that order; junction bases with no gene match: 8. This CDR3 has 14 amino acids. Germline V CDR1 and CDR2: MNHEY, SMNVEV (reference sequence). The CDR3 is CASRHTGQFYEQYF. In nucleotides, the CDR3 is TGTGCCAGCAGGCATACGGGACAGTTCTACGAGCAGTACTTC.

The CDR3: CSVEDQGQHYEQYF. CDR3 in DNA: TGCAGCGTTGAAGATCAGGGACAACACTACGAGCAGTACTTC. The chain is built from TRBV29-1 and TRBJ2-7, with D possibly matching TRBD1 (6 bases). V was clipped by 0 bases and J by 3 bases, with 12 bases between them. CDR3 length: 14 residues. Germline V gene data show CDR1 as SQVTM and CDR2 as ANQGSEA.

This sequence joins TRBV13 and TRBJ2-3; 8 nucleotides align to TRBD2. Per germline, CDR1 PRHDT and CDR2 FYEKMQ (reference sequence). The CDR3 is 13 residues long. The trim removed 4 bases at V and 6 bases at J, leaving 3 bases unmatched. The CDR3, as DNA: TGTGCCAGCAGCTACCGGACTAGCGATACGCAGTATTTT. This encodes CASSYRTSDTQYF.

The rearrangement links TRBV7-2 to TRBJ1-1; 7 bases are shared with TRBD1. The CDR3 length is 14 residues. CDR1 SGHTA and CDR2 FQGNSA come from the germline V gene. V was pared by 5 bases and J by 6 bases, with 9 bases of the junction left unmatched. The CDR3 DNA reads TGTGCCAGCAGCAAGACAGGGAGTAGGGCTGAAGCTTTCTTT. This translates into CASSKTGSRAEAFF.

This chain connects TRBV13 to TRBJ2-1; no clear D gene. V shed 5 bases and J shed 7 bases, with 9 bases lying between them. Germline loops: CDR1 PRHDT, CDR2 FYEKMQ (reference sequence). CDR3 length equals 12 residues. The CDR3 here is CASSPSLNEQFF. The CDR3 nucleotides read TGTGCCAGCAGCCCCTCGTTGAATGAGCAGTTCTTC. The full variable domain, rest sourced from reference TRBV13 and TRBJ2-1, is AAGVIQSPRHLIKEKRETATLKCYPIPRHDTVYWYQQGPGQDPQFLISFYEKMQSDKGSIPDRFSAQQFSDYHSELNMSSLELGDSALYFCASSPSLNEQFFGPGTRLTVL.

The V call is TRBV29-1, the J call TRBJ2-1; 9 bases line up with TRBD1. The CDR3 runs to 15 residues. V shed 0 bases, J shed 7 bases, and the junction held 7 bases outside the gene matches. CDR1 SQVTM and CDR2 ANQGSEA come from the germline V gene. CDR3 sequence: CSVEEAGTGINEQFF. Here the CDR3 DNA reads TGCAGCGTTGAAGAGGCCGGGACAGGGATTAATGAGCAGTTCTTC.

The chain joins TRBV9 to TRBJ2-6, with D possibly matching TRBD1 (5 bases). This CDR3 has 18 residues. Germline V CDR1 and CDR2: SGDLS, YYNGEE. Trimming cost V 0 bases and J 0 bases, with 13 bases left between them. CDR3 nucleotides: TGTGCCAGCAGCGTAGTACTGGGGCAAGCCTCTGGGGCCAACGTCCTGACTTTC. It translates to CASSVVLGQASGANVLTF.